The rows below give T cell receptor beta chains drawn from one sample of a study of T cell changes during pregnancy in multiple sclerosis. The method was immunoSEQ multiplex PCR; TCRdb's version includes in-frame clones alone and lacks a portion of them. The sample yields approximately 40,000 clones, around 91% seen once. The source was CD4+ T cells from peripheral blood mononuclear cells, collected before pregnancy. These receptors all come from a female donor with multiple sclerosis, enrolled in a pregnancy study. Both conserved end residues are part of each CDR3. The D gene is left open where the match is weak. The listing skips clone size in some rows; elsewhere it reads once, few, many or a size class.

-	-	TRBJ1-1	TRBV29-1	TGCAGCGGACGCCCGGGGGGGGCCACTGAAGCTTTCTTT	CSGRPGGATEAFF
once	TRBD1	TRBJ1-6	TRBV19	TGTGCCAGTAGTATACAGGGGGCGAGCTCACCCCTCCACTTT	CASSIQGASSPLHF
-	-	TRBJ2-7	TRBV19	TGTGCCAGTAGTATAGTTGGCCAGGGCTCCTACGAGCAGTACTTC	CASSIVGQGSYEQYF
-	-	TRBJ2-2	TRBV2	TGTGCCAGCAGTGATTTGAGGGGGTGGGAGGGCACCGGGGAGCTGTTTTTT	CASSDLRGWEGTGELFF
-	-	TRBJ2-1	TRBV2	TGTGCCAGCAGTGTGCTTGGCAGGGAGGCTGAGCAGTTCTTC	CASSVLGREAEQFF
-	TRBD2	TRBJ2-1	TRBV5-1	TGCGTCAGCAGCTCTCGTGTAGCGGGAGGGCCAAATGAGCAGTTCTTC	CVSSSRVAGGPNEQFF
once	-	TRBJ1-4	TRBV6-1	TGTGCCAGCAGTGCGGGACATGGGTTCGCCCTTAATGAAAAACTGTTTTTT	CASSAGHGFALNEKLFF
-	-	TRBJ1-3	TRBV2	TGTGCCGGAGGAGTCCAAGCTGGAAACACCATATATTTT	CAGGVQAGNTIYF
-	TRBD2	TRBJ2-2	TRBV10-3	TGTGCCATCCAGCGGGAGGGGAACACCGGGGAGCTGTTTTTT	CAIQREGNTGELFF
-	TRBD1	TRBJ1-4	TRBV28	TGTGCCAGCAGCCCGGGGCCTCAGGGGGATGAAAAACTGTTTTTT	CASSPGPQGDEKLFF
-	TRBD2	TRBJ2-3	TRBV5-1	TGCGCCAGCAGCTTGGGGGAGGGGAGAACCACAGATACGCAGTATTTT	CASSLGEGRTTDTQYF
-	TRBD2	TRBJ2-2	TRBV6-5	TGTGCCAGCAGCTTCCTGACTAGCAAGGCCGGGGAGCTGTTTTTT	CASSFLTSKAGELFF
-	TRBD1	TRBJ1-2	TRBV28	TGTGCCAGCAGTGAACAGGGGGCGCTGAACTATGGCTACACCTTC	CASSEQGALNYGYTF
few	-	TRBJ2-5	TRBV10-3	TGTGCCATCAGGAGTCACCTGGGGGGTGAGACCCAGTACTTC	CAIRSHLGGETQYF
once	-	TRBJ1-2	TRBV2	TGTGCCAGCAACGGGGGATTAGCTAACTATGGCTACACCTTC	CASNGGLANYGYTF
-	-	TRBJ2-6	TRBV11-2	TGTGCCAGCAGCTCCAGGGGCAGTGGGGCCAACGTCCTGACTTTC	CASSSRGSGANVLTF
-	-	TRBJ2-7	TRBV7-8	TGTGCCAGCAGCATACTAAGGGGCTCCTACGAGCAGTACTTC	CASSILRGSYEQYF
-	TRBD1	TRBJ2-1	TRBV9	TGTGCCAGCAGCGTAGGGACAGGGGGCGCGATCTACTGGAATGAGCAGTTCTTC	CASSVGTGGAIYWNEQFF
-	TRBD1	TRBJ1-1	TRBV9	TGTGCCAGCAGCACGGGACAGGGCATGAACACTGAAGCTTTCTTT	CASSTGQGMNTEAFF
-	TRBD2	TRBJ2-7	TRBV7-6	TGTGCCAGCAGCTTAGGTGCTAGCGGAGCTGTATACGAGCAGTACTTC	CASSLGASGAVYEQYF
-	-	TRBJ1-1	TRBV11-2	TGTGCCAGCAGCTCACAGATCAGGGTGGGCACTGAAGCTTTCTTT	CASSSQIRVGTEAFF
-	-	TRBJ1-1	TRBV5-6	TGTGCCAGCAGCCTAAAGGCGGGCACTGAAGCTTTCTTT	CASSLKAGTEAFF
-	-	TRBJ2-5	TRBV27	TGTGCCAGCAGTGCCGGGACAAGCCAAGAGACCCAGTACTTC	CASSAGTSQETQYF
-	TRBD1	TRBJ2-6	TRBV2	TGTGCCAGCGCGCGTTCCGGGACAGGTGTTTCTGGGGCCAACGTCCTGACTTTC	CASARSGTGVSGANVLTF
-	TRBD2	TRBJ2-1	TRBV10-3	TGTGCCATCAGTGAGTCGGCGGGAGGGCCCTACAATGAGCAGTTCTTC	CAISESAGGPYNEQFF
-	-	TRBJ2-7	TRBV21-1	TGTGCCAGCAGCAGTGTCCGGGACAGGGACTACGAGCAGTACTTC	CASSSVRDRDYEQYF
-	TRBD1	TRBJ1-1	TRBV15	TGTGCCACCAGCAGAGGGGACAGCGGGAACACTGAAGCTTTCTTT	CATSRGDSGNTEAFF